This T cell receptor (beta chain) derives from a study of T cells in Graves' hyperthyroidism and ophthalmopathy. Study findings and constraints: The majority of expanded thyroid clonotypes above 0.001 also appeared in blood.

Regions amplified from RNA transcripts were the TCR beta CDR3 regions. A set of HTBI primers served as the primers for a first-round RT-PCR of the TCR CDR3. TCRdb re-derived calls from the multiplex PCR reads in MiXCR, one entry per CDR3 protein. This table holds more than 250,000 distinct CDR3 sequences, about 15% found once. This clonotype was picked up a small number of times. Its antigen is unknown. The receptor comes from a woman aged 45-60 years with Graves' hyperthyroidism that later progressed to Graves' ophthalmopathy. The sequenced sample was blood.

The chain's CDR3 is CASSQKSGGTSYEQYF. The CDR3 DNA reads TGTGCCAGCAGTCAAAAGAGCGGGGGAACCTCCTACGAGCAGTACTTC. The J gene is TRBJ2-7, the V gene TRBV2, with 8 nucleotides matching TRBD2. Germline-derived CDR1 and CDR2 are SNHLY and FYNNEI. Unmatched junction bases numbered 9, after V lost 5 bases and J lost 0 bases. There are 16 residues in the CDR3.